These 9 T cell receptor beta chains were all obtained from the same sample, sequenced in a study of Ad26.COV2.S vaccination and SARS-CoV-2 variants. Treatment specified: about 20 received Ad26.COV2.S at low or high dose, single or two shots; roughly five received placebo; per-sample allocation not given. Vaccine and placebo recipients were sampled on day 63 after the first injection. The assay was immunoSEQ multiplex PCR, and TCRdb's table has in-frame clones only and misses some. The profile covers about 330,000 clones, with approximately 87% appearing a single time and 5.5% taken by the ten largest. Sample: peripheral blood, taken in a trial of Ad26.COV2.S vaccine versus placebo. The origin of the receptors is a person between 18 and 65 years old who received the Ad26.COV2.S COVID-19 vaccine or a placebo.

The chain couples TRBV5-5 to TRBJ2-5; no definite D call. Trimming removed 0 bases at V and 3 bases at J, with 6 bases between. CDR3 length: 13 amino acids. Germline CDR1 SGHKS, CDR2 YYEKEE (reference sequence). CDR3 protein: CASSLGQKETQYF. Written as DNA, the CDR3 is TGTGCCAGCAGCTTGGGACAAAAAGAGACCCAGTACTTC.

This chain links TRBV6-2 or TRBV6-3 with TRBJ1-6; D perhaps matches TRBD1 (5 bases). CDR1 is MNHEY and CDR2 is SVGEGT in the germline V gene. The CDR3 totals 17 residues. Trimming shortened V by 5 bases and J by 3 bases, and 17 bases separated the two germline ends. CDR3 loop: CASSRTRTQIYNSPLHF. The CDR3 region has the DNA TGTGCCAGCAGTCGTACCCGGACACAAATCTATAATTCACCCCTCCACTTT.

This clone appeared once. The rearrangement joins TRBV28 to TRBJ2-3; possibly TRBD1 for D (6 bases). This CDR3 is built from 15 residues. V lost 6 bases to trimming and J lost 1 base, with 14 bases between them. CDR1 MDHEN and CDR2 SYDVKM come from the germline V gene. In DNA form, the CDR3 reads TGTGCCAGCAGCTGGGGGACACCCGGCACAGATACGCAGTATTTT. Its translation is CASSWGTPGTDTQYF.

This clone was recorded once. The CDR3 coding sequence is TGTGCCAGCAGCTTGGGCGGGGGGACATCCAAAAACATTCAGTACTTC. Protein: CASSLGGGTSKNIQYF. The V call is TRBV5-4, the J call TRBJ2-4; 8 bases are a match to TRBD2. Germline-derived CDR1 and CDR2 are SGHNT and YYREEE (reference sequence). Trimming took 0 bases from V and 2 from J; bases not matched to a gene: 4. This CDR3 is built from 16 residues.

The gene calls are TRBV10-3 and TRBJ2-7, with 8 positions matching TRBD1. There are 15 residues in the CDR3. V trimming: 6 bases; J trimming: 1 base; junction bases outside the gene matches: 8. From germline, CDR1 is ENHRY and CDR2 SYGVKD. The DNA for the CDR3 is TGTGCCATCAGGGGACAGGTCCTCGTATCCTACGAGCAGTACGTC. Protein sequence: CAIRGQVLVSYEQYV.

This sequence joins TRBV2 and TRBJ1-5; D gene unclear. Looked up from germline, CDR1 is SNHLY and CDR2 is FYNNEI. The CDR3 spans 14 residues. V lost 1 base, J lost 1 base, and 5 bases lay in between. CDR3 bases: TGTGCCAGCAGTGAAGGGGCGAGCAATCAGCCCCAGCATTTT. As protein: CASSEGASNQPQHF.

This clone was seen just once. The V gene is TRBV28, the J gene TRBJ2-7; 8 bases align to TRBD1. Germline CDR1 reads MDHEN; CDR2 reads SYDVKM. The V and J ends lost 5 bases and 0 bases, in that order; junction bases with no gene match: 9. The CDR3 is made up of 16 amino acids. Here the CDR3 reads CASSRTGTGSSYEQYV. CDR3 bases: TGTGCCAGCAGTCGGACAGGGACCGGGAGCTCCTACGAGCAGTACGTC.

This clone was observed once. The CDR3 is CASVPGASVFGELFF. The CDR3 nucleotides are TGTGCTAGTGTCCCCGGGGCTAGCGTCTTCGGGGAGCTGTTTTTT. The J gene is TRBJ2-2, the V gene TRBV12-5; D possibly corresponds to TRBD2 (6 bases). Trimming removed 7 bases at V and 7 bases at J, with 19 bases between. The CDR3 has 15 residues. Per the germline V gene, CDR1 is LGHNT and CDR2 is FRNRAP.

The chain couples TRBV29-1 to TRBJ2-5; possible D gene TRBD2, 5 bases. The CDR3 is 13 amino acids. Germline CDR1 reads SQVTM; CDR2 reads ANQGSEA. V was shortened by 5 bases and J by 5 bases, with 15 bases between the two germline ends. The CDR3 sequence is CSVRKTGWETQYF. In DNA form, the CDR3 reads TGCAGCGTTCGGAAGACGGGGTGGGAGACCCAGTACTTC.